The present T cell receptor beta chain was sequenced within a study of T cell responses to AZD1222 COVID-19 vaccine. Germline CDR1 reads SGHKS; CDR2 reads YYEKEE (reference sequence). CDR3 size: 14 residues. V shed 0 bases and J shed 7 bases, with 11 bases lying between them. Data came from immunoSEQ multiplex PCR; TCRdb stores just in-frame clones and leaves some out. The sample yields approximately 140,000 clones, approximately 92% seen once. The receptor was isolated from an adult who received the AZD1222 COVID-19 vaccine. The J gene is TRBJ1-5, the V gene TRBV5-5; D is unclear. This material consisted of peripheral blood, taken 28 days after the second AZD1222 dose. The CDR3 protein is CASSLVMSRQPQHF. In nucleotides, the CDR3 is TGTGCCAGCAGCTTGGTGATGAGTCGGCAGCCCCAGCATTTT.